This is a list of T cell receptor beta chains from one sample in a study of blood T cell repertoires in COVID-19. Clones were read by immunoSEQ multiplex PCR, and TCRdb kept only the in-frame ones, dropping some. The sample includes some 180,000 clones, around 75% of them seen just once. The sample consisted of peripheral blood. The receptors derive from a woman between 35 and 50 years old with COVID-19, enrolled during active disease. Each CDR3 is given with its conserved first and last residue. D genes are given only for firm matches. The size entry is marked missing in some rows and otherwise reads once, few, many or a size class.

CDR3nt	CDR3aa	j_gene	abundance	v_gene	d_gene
TGTGCCAGCAGTGAGGAGGTAACGACTGAAGCTTTCTTT	CASSEEVTTEAFF	TRBJ1-1	.	TRBV2	.
TGTGCCAGCAGCGCACCAGGTGGGGCGGCTGAAGCTTTCTTT	CASSAPGGAAEAFF	TRBJ1-1	.	TRBV5-5	.
TGTGCCAGCTCACCACAACTAGGTACTTCCTACAATGAGCAGTTCTTC	CASSPQLGTSYNEQFF	TRBJ2-1	.	TRBV18	.
TGTGCCAGCAGCGTAGCACCGGGGTCGACTAACTATGGCTACACCTTC	CASSVAPGSTNYGYTF	TRBJ1-2	.	TRBV9	.
TGTGCCAGCAGTTCCCCCTCTAGCGCATTAAACACCGGGGAGCTGTTTTTT	CASSSPSSALNTGELFF	TRBJ2-2	.	TRBV7-9	.
TGTGCCTGGAGTGTAGAATATTTCTTGGGGACTAGCGGGAGGAACTCCTACGAGCAGTACTTC	CAWSVEYFLGTSGRNSYEQYF	TRBJ2-7	once	TRBV30	TRBD2
TGTGCCAGCAGCTACCGGGGTCGAACCTACGAGCAGTACTTC	CASSYRGRTYEQYF	TRBJ2-7	.	TRBV11-2	.
TGTGCCAGCAGCGTAGGTGGGCGCAGCAATCAGCCCCAGCATTTT	CASSVGGRSNQPQHF	TRBJ1-5	.	TRBV9	.
TGTGCCAGTACCGAGGTGGTCGGTGGAAACACCATATATTTT	CASTEVVGGNTIYF	TRBJ1-3	.	TRBV19	.
TGTGCCATCAGCCCTGACAGGGCCAATTCACCCCTCCACTTT	CAISPDRANSPLHF	TRBJ1-6	.	TRBV10-3	TRBD1
TGCGCCAGCAGCTTGGCCATCAGGGGAGCCTACGAGCAGTACTTC	CASSLAIRGAYEQYF	TRBJ2-7	few	TRBV5-1	.
TGTGCCAGCAGCTACAGGACAGGGTCGAACCAAGAGACCCAGTACTTC	CASSYRTGSNQETQYF	TRBJ2-5	.	TRBV6-5	TRBD1
TGTGCCAGCAGTTACGGGTTCCTCGGCAGGAATGAGCAGTTCTTC	CASSYGFLGRNEQFF	TRBJ2-1	many	TRBV6-5	.
TGTGTCAGAAGCCCGCCTAGGACAGGGCTCACCGGGGAGCTGTTTTTT	CVRSPPRTGLTGELFF	TRBJ2-2	.	TRBV7-5	.
TGTGCCAGCAGTTTAGGACAGGGACGAACTAACTATGGCTACACCTTC	CASSLGQGRTNYGYTF	TRBJ1-2	.	TRBV28	TRBD1
TGTGCCAGCAGTGAACAGGGGCCACGCAGCAATCAGCCCCAGCATTTT	CASSEQGPRSNQPQHF	TRBJ1-5	.	TRBV6-1	.
TGTGCCAGCTCACCACCGAGCTCAGGGGGCCGCGACGAGCAGTACTTC	CASSPPSSGGRDEQYF	TRBJ2-7	.	TRBV18	TRBD1
TGTGCCATCAGTCCCCTCCATTCGGGGGTCTCCTACAATGAGCAGTTCTTC	CAISPLHSGVSYNEQFF	TRBJ2-1	.	TRBV10-3	.
TGTGCCAGCAGCGCCAGCGACAGCCAAGAGACCCAGTACTTC	CASSASDSQETQYF	TRBJ2-5	once	TRBV11-3	.
TGTGCCAGCAGAACTAGCGGCTGGAATGAGCAGTTCTTC	CASRTSGWNEQFF	TRBJ2-1	.	TRBV2	TRBD2
TGTGCCAGCAGATCATTGGGGGGGCCCACAGATACGCAGTATTTT	CASRSLGGPTDTQYF	TRBJ2-3	.	TRBV11-2	.
TGTGCCAGCAGCCAAGGGGCGGGAGGACTGGGGGAGCAGTACTTC	CASSQGAGGLGEQYF	TRBJ2-7	.	TRBV3-1/TRBV3-2	TRBD2
TGTGCCAGCTCACCACCGAAGGGACAGGGGGCGAGGGAGACCCAGTACTTC	CASSPPKGQGARETQYF	TRBJ2-5	.	TRBV18	TRBD1
TGCAGCGTGGCCCCACAGGGGGCAATAACTGAAGCTTTCTTT	CSVAPQGAITEAFF	TRBJ1-1	.	TRBV29-1	TRBD1
TGTGCCAGCAGCCCCCTTCAGGACACTGAAGCTTTCTTT	CASSPLQDTEAFF	TRBJ1-1	.	TRBV7-3	.
TGTGCCAGCAGCGGCGGGACAGAACACACAGATACGCAGTATTTT	CASSGGTEHTDTQYF	TRBJ2-3	.	TRBV7-3	.
TGCGCCAGCAGCCCACAGGGGACCGAGCAGTACTTC	CASSPQGTEQYF	TRBJ2-7	.	TRBV5-1	TRBD1
TGTGCCATCACCAAAACTGGGAACACTGAAGCTTTCTTT	CAITKTGNTEAFF	TRBJ1-1	.	TRBV10-3	.
TGCGCCAGCAGCAAGAGGGAAAACATTCAGTACTTC	CASSKRENIQYF	TRBJ2-4	.	TRBV4-1	.
TGTGCCAGCTCACCAATAGCATCCGATGAAGCTTTCTTT	CASSPIASDEAFF	TRBJ1-1	.	TRBV18	.
TGTGCCAGTAGTATAACATATAACTATGGCTACACCTTC	CASSITYNYGYTF	TRBJ1-2	.	TRBV19	.